This T cell receptor (beta chain) was obtained from a study of cytotoxic CD8 clonotypes in ibrutinib-treated CLL. On the study more broadly: Across the patients, some ten were relapsed/refractory, roughly 16 treatment-naive and roughly 17 IGHV unmutated. Mean per-sample yields comprised around 280,000 productive templates and 75,000 to 95,000 productive rearrangements. Study findings and constraints: Patients showed higher baseline clonality than age-matched healthy donors, and it tracked circulating CD8+ T-cell counts.

Note on this clone: Its antigen remains unknown.

TCRdb keeps only in-frame clones here, not all; method: immunoSEQ multiplex PCR. The sample includes 130,000 or so clones, 70% to 90% of them seen just once. Germline V gene sequence: CDR1 MNHEY, CDR2 SMNVEV (reference sequence). The CDR3 totals 16 residues. V was pared by 0 bases and J by 4 bases, with 13 bases between. Approximately 2 micrograms of genomic DNA (from cryopreserved PBMCs) were used for TCR beta libraries. The sequence was collected from a human donor with chronic lymphocytic leukemia. The sequences come from PBMCs, collected after 24 months of ibrutinib treatment. The chain couples TRBV27 to TRBJ2-1, with a tentative D call TRBD2 (5 bases). CDR3 in amino acids: CASSLSFREEYNEQFF. CDR3 bases: TGTGCCAGCAGTTTATCGTTTCGGGAAGAATACAATGAGCAGTTCTTC.